Included here is one T cell receptor beta chain sequence, with context. Its target is unknown. The ends were cut back, 0 bases at V and 6 bases at J, with 9 bases in the middle. The CDR3 runs 14 residues. The germline gives CDR1 PRHDT, CDR2 FYEKMQ (reference sequence). Clones were sequenced by immunoSEQ multiplex PCR, and TCRdb holds only the in-frame ones, with some missing. The repertoire holds about 1.9 million clones, with 80% to 95% as singletons. The data belong to a study of shared clonotypes between healthy human individuals. Study outcomes and limitations: Naive subsets usually exceeded memory subsets in estimated richness. The four-donor shared clonotypes exceeded non-shared clonotypes in generation probability, with non-shared ones scoring lower. Clonotypes that were shared across a handful of donors made up approximately 5% of naive CD4 clonotypes.

Positively selected for CCR7, the CD45RO-negative cells used as naive CD8 cells excluded terminally differentiated effector memory CD45RA+ cells. The sample was naive CD8+ T cells from PBMCs. This clonotype was obtained from a man between 18 and 29 years old in good health. Some clones in this sample may be carry-over from other donors' samples. The genes are TRBV13 and TRBJ1-5; the D is unclear. CDR3 residues: CASSLGGFGQPQHF. CDR3 DNA: TGTGCCAGCAGCTTAGGGGGCTTCGGTCAGCCCCAGCATTTT.